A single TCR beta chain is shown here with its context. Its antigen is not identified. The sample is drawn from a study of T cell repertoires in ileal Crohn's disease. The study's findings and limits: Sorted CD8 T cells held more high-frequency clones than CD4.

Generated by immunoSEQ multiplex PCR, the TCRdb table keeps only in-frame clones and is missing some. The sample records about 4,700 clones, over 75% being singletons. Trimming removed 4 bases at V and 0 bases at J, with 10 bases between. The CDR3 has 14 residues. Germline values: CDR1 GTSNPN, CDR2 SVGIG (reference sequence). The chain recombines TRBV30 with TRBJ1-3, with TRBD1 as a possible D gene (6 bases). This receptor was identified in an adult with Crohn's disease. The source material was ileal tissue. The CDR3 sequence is CAWNRARSGNTIYF. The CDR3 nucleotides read TGTGCCTGGAACAGGGCCCGCTCTGGAAACACCATATATTTT. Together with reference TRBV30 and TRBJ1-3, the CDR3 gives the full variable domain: SQTIHQWPATLVQPVGSPLSLECTVEGTSNPNLYWYRQAAGRGLQLLFYSVGIGQISSEVPQNLSASRPQDRQFILSSKKLLLSDSGFYLCAWNRARSGNTIYFGEGSWLTVV.